This TCR beta chain came from a study of response to subunit inactivated influenza vaccine. Findings of the study overall: The authors offered the suggestion that each seasonal influenza vaccination recruits few new T cells.

Germline CDR1 reads MGHRA; CDR2 reads YSYEKL. V gave up 0 bases and J gave up 0 bases, with 12 bases separating them. The CDR3 runs to 16 residues. This clonotype occurred a few times. Its cognate antigen is unknown. TCRdb re-called the RT-PCR reads through MiXCR, storing one row per CDR3 protein. This sample has 650,000 to 800,000 distinct CDR3 sequences; under 20% occur once, and the top ten carry roughly a tenth. This clonotype was sampled from a man aged 50-60 years who received an inactivated influenza vaccine. The sequencing used PBMCs from blood, collected roughly 5 days after vaccination. This chain connects TRBV4-1 to TRBJ2-7; maybe TRBD2 (6 bases). The CDR3, as DNA: TGCGCCAGCAGCCAAGAGCAGGCGGGAAGCTCCTACGAGCAGTACTTC. It translates to CASSQEQAGSSYEQYF.